The source of this TCR beta chain is a study of blood T cells in healthy people across ages. Study-level results: The study could not conclusively compare naive and antigen-experienced cells, given its unsorted PBMCs.

The length of the CDR3 is 13 residues. V dropped 5 bases and J dropped 1 base, with 9 bases sitting between them. Per germline, CDR1 SGHRS and CDR2 YFSETQ. Next came a second PCR, run for about 6 to 12 cycles, which used a sample-barcoded 5' primer along with a J-beta primer mix. Template switching added a 12-random-nucleotide identifier to every cDNA molecule. TCRdb passed the 5' RACE reads through MiXCR, listing each CDR3 protein once. This sample has 1.5 million to 2 million distinct CDR3 sequences, with approximately 30% found just once. For every donor, a draw yielded around 10 milliliters of peripheral blood. Turning to this clonotype: Its specificity is not known.

Sequences were obtained from blood. This chain uses TRBV5-1 with TRBJ2-5; D remains ambiguous. The clonotype comes from a woman aged 25 to 39 in good health. The CDR3: CASRKDIQETQYF. CDR3 sequence (DNA): TGCGCCAGCAGGAAAGACATCCAAGAGACCCAGTACTTC.